This paragraph covers one T cell receptor (beta chain) sequence. The entry originates in a study of blood T cell repertoires in COVID-19. Study summary: The samples span acute and convalescent COVID-19 from the United States, Italy and Spain. PBMCs, B-cell-depleted T cells, or T cells were the source of the cDNA or gDNA that made up the material.

CDR3 length equals 14 residues. With 4 bases clipped from V and 2 bases from J, the junction kept 2 bases outside the gene matches. Germline V gene sequence: CDR1 SGHVS, CDR2 FQNEAQ. Authors' analysis steps: Amplification of reference gene primers provided the estimated nucleated cell counts. This table comes from immunoSEQ multiplex PCR, and its TCRdb copy is limited to in-frame clones, with some not included. Clonal size and the V and J genes are those of that table, whereas D and trimming came from the DNA. This table holds some 180,000 clones, around 80% found once. The sequencing input was peripheral blood. This chain connects TRBV7-8 to TRBJ1-3; 7 bases align to TRBD1. The receptor comes from a woman aged 80 or over with active or convalescent COVID-19. For the CDR3, the DNA is TGTGCCAGCAGCTCGACAGGGACTGGAAACACCATATATTTT. Its protein product is CASSSTGTGNTIYF.